This T cell receptor beta chain emerged from a study of blood T cell repertoires in COVID-19 (dated by TCRdb to 2020 to 2022). A note on the overall study: Collaborator samples came from the United States, Italy and Spain and covered acute and convalescent phases of COVID-19. The prospective study material was composed of cDNA or gDNA derived from T cells, B-cell-depleted T cells, or PBMCs. Subjects who had been exposed to COVID-19, were actively infected with it, or had recovered from it provided the deeply sampled blood TCRbeta repertoires that made up the dataset. The repertoires were released in a freely available public database meant as a resource for research on the immune response to SARS-CoV-2. The samples were drawn from the first 160 participants of the ongoing ImmuneRACE study and from 1,254 subjects provided by 6 global collaborators. Nearly every sample came with metadata listing a de-identified subject ID, COVID-19 status, age in years and sex. Where HLA class I and class II types were available, the types were taken from metadata supplied by the sample provider, not from assay-based typing. What the research found in general, with its limitations: The quantity of clinical and demographic metadata differed by source and by participant and was supplied without curation.

TCRbeta CDR3 regions were amplified from genomic DNA by means of the immunoSEQ Assay, a bias-controlled multiplex PCR. The paper's processing steps were these. The number of nucleated cells in each sample was estimated by amplification of reference gene primers within the assay. To quantify the absolute abundance of each unique TCRbeta CDR3 rearrangement, sequence reads were collapsed and filtered. Productive Simpson clonality was computed per sample as the square root of Simpson's diversity index over productive rearrangements. The clones in this table, taken by TCRdb from immuneACCESS, are in-frame only. Not every clone is retained; where verified, under half of the shortfall comes from an unresolved V gene, and the cause of the rest is unknown. V and J calls and clone size follow that table, whereas D and trimming were derived from the DNA. In all, the sample holds 290,000 or so clones, and roughly nine tenths of those were seen once. 2.2% of the sample is held by the ten biggest clonotypes.

From the germline V gene (reference sequence), CDR1 is GTSNPN and CDR2 is SVGIG. Measured from the cysteine to the phenylalanine, the CDR3 is 10 residues long. Only the CDR3 DNA is retained, 30 bases long and in frame from the first base. The V end loses 5 bases and the J end loses 11 bases, and a stretch of 12 bases separates them. Worth noting for this clone: Its antigen is still unknown. Within one base of it there is no much larger clone, and no base qualities were kept.

At one collaborating source in Seattle, patients were enrolled during active infection and were followed longitudinally through the course of disease. Whole blood was collected in K2EDTA tubes by collaborating institutions according to the institutions' own protocols. Collaborator samples were shipped for TCRbeta analysis as frozen whole blood, isolated PBMCs, or DNA extracted from either sample type. What was sequenced was peripheral blood. The sequence joins TRBV30 to TRBJ1-1, and the D gene may be TRBD1, 6 bases matching. The sequence was obtained from a woman in her 30s with COVID-19, enrolled during active disease. The bases read TGTGCCTGGTACAGGGATGGGGCTTTCTTT. Its protein is CAWYRDGAFF.